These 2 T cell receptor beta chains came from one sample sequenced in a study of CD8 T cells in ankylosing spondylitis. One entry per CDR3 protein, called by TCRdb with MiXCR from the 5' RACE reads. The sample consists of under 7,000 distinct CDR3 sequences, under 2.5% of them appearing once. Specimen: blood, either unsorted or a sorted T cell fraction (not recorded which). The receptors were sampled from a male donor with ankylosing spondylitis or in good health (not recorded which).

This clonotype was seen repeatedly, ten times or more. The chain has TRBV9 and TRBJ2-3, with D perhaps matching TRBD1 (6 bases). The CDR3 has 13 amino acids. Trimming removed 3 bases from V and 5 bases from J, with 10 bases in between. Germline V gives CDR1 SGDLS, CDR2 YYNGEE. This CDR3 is CASSAMDRDTQYF. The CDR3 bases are TGTGCCAGCAGCGCCATGGACAGAGATACGCAGTATTTT.

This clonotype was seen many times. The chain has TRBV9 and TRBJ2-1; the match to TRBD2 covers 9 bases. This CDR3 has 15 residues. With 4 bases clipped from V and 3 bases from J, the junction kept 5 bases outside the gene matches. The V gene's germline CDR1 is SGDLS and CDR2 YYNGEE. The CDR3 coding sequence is TGTGCCAGCAGCATAGCGGGAGAACTCTACAATGAGCAGTTCTTC. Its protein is CASSIAGELYNEQFF.